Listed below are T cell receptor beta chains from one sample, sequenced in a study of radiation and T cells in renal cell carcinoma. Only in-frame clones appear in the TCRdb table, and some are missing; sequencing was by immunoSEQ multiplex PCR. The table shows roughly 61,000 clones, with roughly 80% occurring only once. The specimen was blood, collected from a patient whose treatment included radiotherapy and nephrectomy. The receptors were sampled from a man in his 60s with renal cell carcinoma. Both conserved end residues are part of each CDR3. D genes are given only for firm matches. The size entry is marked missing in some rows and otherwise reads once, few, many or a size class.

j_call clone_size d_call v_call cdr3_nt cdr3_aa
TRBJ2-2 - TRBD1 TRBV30 TGTGCCTGGCAAAGGGGGGGGACAGGGGTCCCCGGGGAGCTGTTTTTT CAWQRGGTGVPGELFF
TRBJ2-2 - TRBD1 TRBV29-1 TGCAGCGTTGGAGGGGTCTTAGACAGGGCGAACACCGGGGAGCTGTTTTTT CSVGGVLDRANTGELFF
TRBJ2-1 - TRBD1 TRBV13 TGTGCCAGCAGTTTAAGCGGGACAGGGAACGTCAATGAGCAGTTCTTC CASSLSGTGNVNEQFF
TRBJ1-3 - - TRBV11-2 TGTGCCAGCAGCTCCCCGCGGGGGACTGGAAACACCATATATTTT CASSSPRGTGNTIYF
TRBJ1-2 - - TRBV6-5 TGTGCCAGCAAAATGGGGGGGGCGTCTTTGGATGGCTACACCTTC CASKMGGASLDGYTF
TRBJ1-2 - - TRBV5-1 TGCGCCAGCAGCTTAGACTTGACGGCACTCTATGGCTACACCTTC CASSLDLTALYGYTF
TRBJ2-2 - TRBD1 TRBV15 TGTGCCACCAGCAGAAACAGGGGCGTAGGCACCGGGGAGCTGTTTTTT CATSRNRGVGTGELFF
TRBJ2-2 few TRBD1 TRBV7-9 TGTGCCAGCAGCTGGGACAGTTTTACCGGGGAGCTGTTTTTT CASSWDSFTGELFF
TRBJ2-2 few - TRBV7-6 TGTGCCAGCAGCAAAATTCTGGGGGCTGACACCGGGGAGCTGTTTTTT CASSKILGADTGELFF
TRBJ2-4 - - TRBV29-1 TGCAGCGTTGCGGGCGGGACAACGGGCATTCAGTACTTC CSVAGGTTGIQYF
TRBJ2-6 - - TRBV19 TGTGCCAGTAGTACCCCACTGGGCGCTGGGGCCAACGTCCTGACTTTC CASSTPLGAGANVLTF
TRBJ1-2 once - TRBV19 TGTGCCAGCTTGGCAAAGCTAGACAGGCTCGGGGGCTACACCTTC CASLAKLDRLGGYTF
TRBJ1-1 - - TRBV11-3 TGTGCCAGCCAAGGAGGGAGGGGGATGGGGAACACTGAAGCTTTCTTT CASQGGRGMGNTEAFF
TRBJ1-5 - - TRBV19 TGTGCCAGTAGTTTCGGACGGGATAGCAATCAGCCCCAGCATTTT CASSFGRDSNQPQHF
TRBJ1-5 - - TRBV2 TGTGCCAGCGGATCGAGCAGGGGAGATCAGCCCCAGCATTTT CASGSSRGDQPQHF
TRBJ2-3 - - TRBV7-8 TGTGCCAGCAGCTTAGCGCGAGCAGATACGCAGTATTTT CASSLARADTQYF
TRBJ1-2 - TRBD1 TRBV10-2 TGCGCCAGCAGTGAAGCAGGGGGCTATGGCTACACCTTC CASSEAGGYGYTF
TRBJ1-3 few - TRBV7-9 TGTGCCAGCAGCGGACAGTTTGGAAACACCATATATTTT CASSGQFGNTIYF
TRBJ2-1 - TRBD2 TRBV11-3 TGTGCCAGCAGCTTAGATCGCCTAGCGGGAGTTGACAATGAGCAGTTCTTC CASSLDRLAGVDNEQFF
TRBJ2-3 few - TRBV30 TGTGCCTGGAGGTTAAAGGGAGCAACAGATACGCAGTATTTT CAWRLKGATDTQYF
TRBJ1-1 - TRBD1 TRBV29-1 TGCAGCGCTGGGACAGGGGGAGCCACTGAAGCTTTCTTT CSAGTGGATEAFF
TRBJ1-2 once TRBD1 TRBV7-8 TGTGCCAGCAGCACTGGTTCCCGGGGGACAGGGGGTGGCTACACCTTC CASSTGSRGTGGGYTF
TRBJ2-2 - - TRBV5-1 TGCGCCAGCAGCTTGGGCCGGTCCGGGGAGCTGTTTTTT CASSLGRSGELFF
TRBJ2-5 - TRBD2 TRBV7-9 TGTGCCAGCAGCGGCGGGACTAGCTGGGAGACCCAGTACTTC CASSGGTSWETQYF
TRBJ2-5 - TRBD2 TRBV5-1 TGCGCCAGCAGCTTCGCTAGCGGCCAAGAGACCCAGTACTTC CASSFASGQETQYF